A selection of T cell receptor beta chains follows, all from one sample in a study of radiotherapy plus CTLA-4 blockade in lung cancer. Some clones are missing from TCRdb's copy, which holds only in-frame ones; the method was immunoSEQ multiplex PCR. The data hold roughly 54,000 clones, with roughly three quarters observed a single time. This specimen consisted of peripheral blood, obtained from a patient treated with radiotherapy plus ipilimumab. The receptors were gathered from a human donor with non-small cell lung cancer who had a partial response to radiotherapy plus ipilimumab. Each CDR3 is given with its conserved first and last residue. The order of the fields is clone size, V gene, J gene, D gene, CDR3 protein, CDR3 DNA. The D gene is left open where the match is weak. Only some rows state a clone size, as once, few, many or a class for expanded clones.

size: -; V: TRBV4-3; J: TRBJ1-2; D: -; CDR3: CASSHLQGEYGYTF; DNA: TGCGCCAGCAGCCATTTACAGGGCGAGTATGGCTACACCTTC
size: -; V: TRBV7-2; J: TRBJ1-1; D: TRBD1; CDR3: CASSRQGMRAFF; DNA: TGTGCCAGCAGCCGACAGGGGATGAGGGCTTTCTTT
size: once; V: TRBV11-2; J: TRBJ1-4; D: -; CDR3: CASSLGVGGADGEKLFF; DNA: TGTGCCAGCAGCTTAGGGGTCGGGGGGGCGGACGGTGAAAAACTGTTTTTT
size: once; V: TRBV2; J: TRBJ2-3; D: -; CDR3: CASSEGWGRGTDTQYF; DNA: TGTGCCAGCAGTGAAGGTTGGGGGCGGGGCACAGATACGCAGTATTTT
size: -; V: TRBV4-1; J: TRBJ1-6; D: -; CDR3: CASSQEQGLSSPLHF; DNA: TGCGCCAGCAGCCAAGAGCAGGGTTTGAGTTCACCCCTCCACTTT
size: -; V: TRBV5-6; J: TRBJ2-4; D: TRBD1; CDR3: CASSSTGGDGKNIQYF; DNA: TGTGCCAGCAGCTCGACAGGGGGCGACGGCAAAAACATTCAGTACTTC
size: -; V: TRBV5-4; J: TRBJ2-7; D: TRBD1; CDR3: CASSLARAGGPYEQYF; DNA: TGTGCCAGCAGCTTGGCCCGGGCAGGGGGCCCCTACGAGCAGTACTTC
size: -; V: TRBV6-5; J: TRBJ1-1; D: -; CDR3: CASSPGGRRTEAFF; DNA: TGTGCCAGCAGCCCCGGAGGGCGGCGCACTGAAGCTTTCTTT
size: -; V: TRBV21-1; J: TRBJ2-7; D: -; CDR3: CASSRGATGIRSYEQYF; DNA: TGTGCCAGCAGCCGAGGGGCTACAGGGATTCGTTCCTACGAGCAGTACTTC
size: few; V: TRBV18; J: TRBJ2-4; D: TRBD1; CDR3: CASSPQGAGNIQYF; DNA: TGTGCCAGCTCACCCCAGGGGGCGGGAAACATTCAGTACTTC
size: once; V: TRBV5-1; J: TRBJ2-7; D: -; CDR3: CASSHRAGEQYF; DNA: TGCGCCAGCAGCCACAGGGCCGGCGAGCAGTACTTC
size: medium-sized; V: TRBV5-6; J: TRBJ2-7; D: -; CDR3: CASSLGSSYEQYF; DNA: TGTGCCAGCAGCTTGGGCAGCTCCTACGAGCAGTACTTC
size: -; V: TRBV2; J: TRBJ2-5; D: TRBD1; CDR3: CASRRDSEETQYF; DNA: TGTGCCAGCAGACGGGACAGCGAAGAGACCCAGTACTTC
size: -; V: TRBV6-5; J: TRBJ1-2; D: -; CDR3: CASSYFRTGVYGYTF; DNA: TGTGCCAGCAGTTACTTCCGAACGGGGGTCTATGGCTACACCTTC
size: few; V: TRBV4-2; J: TRBJ1-5; D: -; CDR3: CASSQQGNSNQPQHF; DNA: TGTGCCAGCAGCCAACAGGGAAATAGCAATCAGCCCCAGCATTTT
size: -; V: TRBV4-2; J: TRBJ2-3; D: TRBD2; CDR3: CASSPDLAGGPTDTQYF; DNA: TGTGCCAGCAGTCCCGACCTGGCGGGGGGCCCCACAGATACGCAGTATTTT
size: few; V: TRBV5-1; J: TRBJ2-3; D: TRBD1; CDR3: CASSRDRAADTQYF; DNA: TGCGCCAGCAGCCGGGACAGGGCCGCAGATACGCAGTATTTT
size: -; V: TRBV12-2; J: TRBJ2-6; D: -; CDR3: CASRLGLWAGRQTGANVLTF; DNA: TGTGCAAGTCGCTTAGGGTTGTGGGCGGGACGACAAACTGGGGCCAACGTCCTGACTTTC
size: once; V: TRBV7-3; J: TRBJ2-2; D: TRBD1; CDR3: CASSRQPAGGVTGELFF; DNA: TGTGCCAGCAGCCGCCAGCCGGCAGGGGGCGTAACCGGGGAGCTGTTTTTT
size: -; V: TRBV4-1; J: TRBJ1-2; D: -; CDR3: CASSQDRAAYGYTF; DNA: TGCGCCAGCAGCCAAGACAGGGCCGCCTATGGCTACACCTTC
size: -; V: TRBV5-4; J: TRBJ1-3; D: -; CDR3: CASSLRGSGNTIYF; DNA: TGTGCCAGCAGCTTACGAGGGTCTGGAAACACCATATATTTT
size: few; V: TRBV18; J: TRBJ1-1; D: -; CDR3: CASSSDRNTEAFF; DNA: TGTGCCAGCTCGTCGGACAGGAACACTGAAGCTTTCTTT
size: -; V: TRBV2; J: TRBJ2-7; D: -; CDR3: CASRSDRPSYEQYF; DNA: TGTGCCAGCAGAAGCGACAGGCCCAGCTACGAGCAGTACTTC
size: -; V: TRBV5-1; J: TRBJ1-3; D: -; CDR3: CASSLDSSGNTIYF; DNA: TGCGCCAGCAGCTTGGACAGCTCTGGAAACACCATATATTTT
size: -; V: TRBV5-1; J: TRBJ2-3; D: TRBD2; CDR3: CASSRTSGGNTQYF; DNA: TGCGCCAGCAGCAGGACTAGCGGGGGGAATACGCAGTATTTT
size: -; V: TRBV7-6; J: TRBJ2-2; D: TRBD1; CDR3: CASSLGTGGNGELFF; DNA: TGTGCCAGCAGCTTAGGGACAGGGGGGAACGGGGAGCTGTTTTTT
size: -; V: TRBV6-5; J: TRBJ2-2; D: TRBD2; CDR3: CASSYPSGGVAGELFF; DNA: TGTGCCAGCAGTTACCCTAGCGGGGGGGTCGCCGGGGAGCTGTTTTTT
size: -; V: TRBV18; J: TRBJ2-1; D: TRBD1; CDR3: CASSLGQVSYNEQFF; DNA: TGTGCCAGCTCGCTGGGACAGGTGTCCTACAATGAGCAGTTCTTC
size: -; V: TRBV29-1; J: TRBJ2-7; D: -; CDR3: CSVGTGPNEQYF; DNA: TGCAGCGTTGGTACAGGGCCCAACGAGCAGTACTTC
size: -; V: TRBV5-1; J: TRBJ2-5; D: TRBD2; CDR3: CASSLASGGETQYF; DNA: TGCGCCAGCAGCTTGGCCAGCGGGGGGGAGACCCAGTACTTC
size: few; V: TRBV7-3; J: TRBJ2-2; D: -; CDR3: CASSALGGPNTGELFF; DNA: TGTGCCAGCAGCGCCCTGGGGGGACCAAACACCGGGGAGCTGTTTTTT
size: -; V: TRBV7-8; J: TRBJ1-4; D: TRBD1; CDR3: CASSLQGLANEKLFF; DNA: TGTGCCAGCAGCCTACAGGGGCTAGCTAATGAAAAACTGTTTTTT
size: -; V: TRBV5-6; J: TRBJ2-1; D: -; CDR3: CASSLLEGNNNEQFF; DNA: TGTGCCAGCAGCTTGTTGGAGGGAAACAACAATGAGCAGTTCTTC
size: -; V: TRBV27; J: TRBJ2-2; D: TRBD1; CDR3: CASRQGTNTGELFF; DNA: TGTGCCAGCCGACAGGGAACGAACACCGGGGAGCTGTTTTTT
size: -; V: TRBV9; J: TRBJ2-3; D: -; CDR3: CASSVGGVDTQYF; DNA: TGTGCCAGCAGCGTGGGGGGTGTCGATACGCAGTATTTT
size: few; V: TRBV19; J: TRBJ1-1; D: -; CDR3: CASSIELFGAMNTEAFF; DNA: TGTGCCAGTAGTATAGAGTTGTTTGGGGCCATGAACACTGAAGCTTTCTTT
size: once; V: TRBV18; J: TRBJ2-7; D: TRBD1; CDR3: CASSPLGQGSSEQYF; DNA: TGTGCCAGCTCACCGCTTGGACAGGGTAGCTCCGAGCAGTACTTC
size: -; V: TRBV29-1; J: TRBJ2-1; D: TRBD1; CDR3: CSVVPRDRVDEQFF; DNA: TGCAGCGTTGTCCCCCGGGACAGGGTCGATGAGCAGTTCTTC
size: -; V: TRBV7-8; J: TRBJ2-2; D: TRBD2; CDR3: CASSLETSGWPGELFF; DNA: TGTGCCAGCAGCTTAGAAACTAGCGGGTGGCCCGGGGAGCTGTTTTTT
size: few; V: TRBV19; J: TRBJ1-3; D: -; CDR3: CASSIRGSGNTIYF; DNA: TGTGCCAGTAGTATCAGGGGCTCTGGAAACACCATATATTTT